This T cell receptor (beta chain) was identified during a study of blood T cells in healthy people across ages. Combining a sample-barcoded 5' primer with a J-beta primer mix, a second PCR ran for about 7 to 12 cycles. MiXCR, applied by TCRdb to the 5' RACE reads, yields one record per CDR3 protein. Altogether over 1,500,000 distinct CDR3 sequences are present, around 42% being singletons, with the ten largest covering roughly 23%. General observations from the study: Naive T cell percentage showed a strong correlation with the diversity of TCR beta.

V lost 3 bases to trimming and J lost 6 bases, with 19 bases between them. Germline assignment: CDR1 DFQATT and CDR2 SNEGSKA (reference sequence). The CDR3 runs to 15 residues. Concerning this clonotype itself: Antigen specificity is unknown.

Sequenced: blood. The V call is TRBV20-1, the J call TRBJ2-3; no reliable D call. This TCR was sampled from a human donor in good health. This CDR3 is CSARRIGFGSDTQYF. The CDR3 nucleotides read TGCAGTGCTAGGAGGATAGGGTTTGGGTCGGATACGCAGTATTTT.